This T cell receptor (beta chain) was found in a study of T cell changes during pregnancy in multiple sclerosis. Some clones are missing from TCRdb's copy, which holds only in-frame ones; the method was immunoSEQ multiplex PCR. The sample consists of approximately 60,000 clones, 93% of them appearing once. The germline V gene encodes CDR1 SGDLS and CDR2 YYNGEE. The CDR3 consists of 16 residues. After removal of 0 bases from V and 3 bases from J, the junction contained 6 bases not matched to a gene. The input for sequencing was CD8+ T cells from peripheral blood mononuclear cells, taken in the second trimester of pregnancy. The rearrangement joins TRBV9 to TRBJ2-1; 7 nucleotides agree with TRBD2. This sequence originates from a female donor with multiple sclerosis, enrolled in a pregnancy study. The CDR3 is CASSVGGLAVYNEQFF. Here the CDR3 DNA reads TGTGCCAGCAGCGTAGGTGGGCTAGCGGTCTACAATGAGCAGTTCTTC.